The text below deals with one T cell receptor (beta chain). The CDR3 is 17 amino acids. V dropped 0 bases and J dropped 5; count of bases not matched to a gene: 6. Germline V gene data show CDR1 as LGHNA and CDR2 as YSLEER. Profiling relied on immunoSEQ multiplex PCR, and the TCRdb table lists in-frame clones only, not all of them. The table includes 1.5 million to 2.5 million clones, just under 95% detected once. These data belong to a study of shared clonotypes between healthy human individuals. It was CD45RO-negative cells, positively selected for CCR7, that made up naive CD8 cells, with terminally differentiated effector memory CD45RA+ cells excluded.

Sequenced sample: naive CD8+ T cells sorted from blood. The rearrangement uses TRBV4-3 and TRBJ2-1, with 11 bases identical to TRBD2. The clonotype was recovered from a man aged 18 to 30 in good health. As DNA, the CDR3 is TGCGCCAGCAGCCAAGACCCACTAGCGGGAGCAAACAATGAGCAGTTCTTC. Residues: CASSQDPLAGANNEQFF.